These 14 T cell receptor beta chains were sequenced from one sample in a study of CD4 T cells in relation to SARS-CoV-2 and coronaviruses. These receptors lack a known antigen. Libraries were prepared by immunoSEQ multiplex PCR; TCRdb keeps only in-frame clonotypes and omits some of them. The repertoire holds about 29,000 clones, with about two thirds as singletons. The unexposed donors gave CD4+ T cells in about 2010-2019, prior to COVID-19. After roughly 9 days of culture, CD4+ T cells were isolated. Sequenced input: CD4+ T cells from PBMCs, cultured in vitro. The receptors were gathered from a human donor in good health.

The chain recombines TRBV9 with TRBJ2-7; perhaps TRBD2 as D (6 bases). The CDR3 runs 15 residues. The germline gives CDR1 SGDLS, CDR2 YYNGEE. V lost 0 bases to trimming and J lost 1 base, with 11 bases between them. This CDR3 is CASSVGLASSYEQYF. CDR3 DNA: TGTGCCAGCAGCGTAGGGCTAGCGTCTTCCTACGAGCAGTACTTC.

J is TRBJ2-3 and V is TRBV19, with D hard to call. Trimming stripped 4 bases from V and 6 bases from J, with 8 bases between. CDR1 is LNHDA, CDR2 SQIVND, per germline (reference sequence). The CDR3 has 12 amino acids. The CDR3 DNA reads as TGTGCCAGTAGTACTGTTTATGATACGCAGTATTTT. This encodes CASSTVYDTQYF.

The CDR3 DNA follows: TGTGCCAGCACTACGGGGACAGACTATGGCTACACCTTC. Its translation is CASTTGTDYGYTF. The rearrangement links TRBV9 to TRBJ1-2; 7 nucleotides line up with TRBD1. Germline CDR1 SGDLS, CDR2 YYNGEE. Trimming took 6 bases from V and 3 from J; bases not matched to a gene: 5. The CDR3 is 13 amino acids.

This rearrangement joins TRBV7-2 to TRBJ2-6; D may be TRBD1 or TRBD2 (5 bases each). V gave up 5 bases and J gave up 2 bases, with 10 bases separating them. The CDR3 contains 15 residues. Germline V gene sequence: CDR1 SGHTA, CDR2 FQGNSA. CDR3: CASSRGPTGANVLTF. The CDR3 DNA follows: TGTGCCAGCAGCCGGGGCCCCACTGGGGCCAACGTCCTGACTTTC.

This chain uses TRBV7-2 with TRBJ2-6, with D possibly being TRBD1 (6 bases). The CDR3 consists of 17 residues. Trimming cost V 5 bases and J 0 bases, with 14 bases left between them. Germline V lookup: CDR1 SGHTA, CDR2 FQGNSA. DNA of the CDR3: TGTGCCAGCAGCCGGACAGCCCGCCGCTCTGGGGCCAACGTCCTGACTTTC. This sequence encodes CASSRTARRSGANVLTF.

This chain links TRBV7-2 with TRBJ1-1; D is unresolved. The CDR3 loop spans 14 amino acids. V was trimmed by 2 bases and J by 0 bases, leaving 7 bases between them. CDR1 and CDR2 (germline): SGHTA, FQGNSA. The CDR3 here is CASSLWVMNTEAFF. The CDR3 DNA follows: TGTGCCAGCAGCTTATGGGTCATGAACACTGAAGCTTTCTTT.

The J gene is TRBJ1-2, the V gene TRBV6-6, with D unclear. The CDR3 covers 12 residues. V dropped 7 bases and J dropped 5 bases, with 11 bases sitting between them. Germline V lookup: CDR1 MNHNY, CDR2 SVGAGI (reference sequence). CDR3 bases: TGTGCCAGCACATCGACCGCTTATGGCTACACCTTC. It is translated as CASTSTAYGYTF.

The V call is TRBV5-1, the J call TRBJ1-5; the D gene is possibly TRBD1 (6 bases). This CDR3 comprises 14 residues. Germline V gives CDR1 SGHRS, CDR2 YFSETQ. V was trimmed by 4 bases and J by 5 bases, leaving 13 bases between them. This CDR3 is CASSTGQPDQPQHF. CDR3 coding DNA: TGCGCCAGCAGCACAGGACAGCCAGATCAGCCCCAGCATTTT.

V usage is TRBV7-8 and J usage is TRBJ2-5; 10 nucleotides line up with TRBD2. Germline-derived CDR1 and CDR2 are SGHVS and FQNEAQ. The CDR3 contains 17 residues. The ends lost 2 bases at V and 5 bases at J; junction bases unmatched: 11. The CDR3 loop reads CASSLRSRLAGVETQYF. The CDR3, as DNA: TGTGCCAGCAGCTTAAGGTCTAGGCTAGCGGGGGTGGAGACCCAGTACTTC. The entire variable domain, with the rest obtained from reference TRBV7-8 and TRBJ2-5, is as follows: GAGVSQSPRYKVAKRGQDVALRCDPISGHVSLFWYQQALGQGPEFLTYFQNEAQLDKSGLPSDRFFAERPEGSVSTLKIQRTQQEDSAVYLCASSLRSRLAGVETQYFGPGTRLLVL.

V usage is TRBV19 and J usage is TRBJ1-2; D not certain. Germline assignment: CDR1 LNHDA and CDR2 SQIVND (reference sequence). CDR3 size: 13 residues. Trimming removed 5 bases at V and 7 bases at J, with 14 bases between. In DNA, the CDR3 is TGTGCCAGTAGTTGGCTGGAGGGCACTGGCTACACCTTC. Protein: CASSWLEGTGYTF.

The chain links TRBV5-4 to TRBJ1-6; TRBD1 matches at 9 bases. Germline V lookup: CDR1 SGHNT, CDR2 YYREEE (reference sequence). The CDR3 consists of 16 residues. V gave up 4 bases and J gave up 9 bases; unmatched junction bases: 11. The CDR3 DNA sequence: TGTGCCAGCAGCCAGGGCGGGACAGGGCTTAGTTCACCCCTCCACTTT. Translated: CASSQGGTGLSSPLHF.

The V gene is TRBV5-1, the J gene TRBJ1-1; D is perhaps TRBD1 (5 bases). Germline CDR1 SGHRS, CDR2 YFSETQ. The CDR3 is 14 amino acids. V was clipped by 2 bases and J by 2 bases, with 10 bases between them. Here the CDR3 DNA reads TGCGCCAGCAGCTTAACCGGGGGTAACACTGAAGCTTTCTTT. Translated: CASSLTGGNTEAFF.

CDR3 DNA sequence: TGCGCCAGCAGCGCCCTGGACGGGGGTGGGACCGGGGAGCTGTTTTTT. This encodes CASSALDGGGTGELFF. The chain recombines TRBV5-1 with TRBJ2-2; tentatively, D is TRBD2 (6 bases). The CDR3 is 16 amino acids. The germline gives CDR1 SGHRS, CDR2 YFSETQ. Trimming removed 4 bases at V and 5 bases at J, with 18 bases between.

The rearrangement links TRBV3-1 (or the pseudogene TRBV3-2) to TRBJ2-7; D remains unclear. The CDR3 length is 14 residues. The germline V and J ends were trimmed by 4 bases and 3 bases, with 13 bases remaining between them. The V gene's germline CDR1 is LGHDT and CDR2 YNNKEL (reference sequence). CDR3 in DNA: TGTGCCAGCAGCCCCCGACCTCAACTCTACGAGCAGTACTTC. This sequence encodes CASSPRPQLYEQYF.